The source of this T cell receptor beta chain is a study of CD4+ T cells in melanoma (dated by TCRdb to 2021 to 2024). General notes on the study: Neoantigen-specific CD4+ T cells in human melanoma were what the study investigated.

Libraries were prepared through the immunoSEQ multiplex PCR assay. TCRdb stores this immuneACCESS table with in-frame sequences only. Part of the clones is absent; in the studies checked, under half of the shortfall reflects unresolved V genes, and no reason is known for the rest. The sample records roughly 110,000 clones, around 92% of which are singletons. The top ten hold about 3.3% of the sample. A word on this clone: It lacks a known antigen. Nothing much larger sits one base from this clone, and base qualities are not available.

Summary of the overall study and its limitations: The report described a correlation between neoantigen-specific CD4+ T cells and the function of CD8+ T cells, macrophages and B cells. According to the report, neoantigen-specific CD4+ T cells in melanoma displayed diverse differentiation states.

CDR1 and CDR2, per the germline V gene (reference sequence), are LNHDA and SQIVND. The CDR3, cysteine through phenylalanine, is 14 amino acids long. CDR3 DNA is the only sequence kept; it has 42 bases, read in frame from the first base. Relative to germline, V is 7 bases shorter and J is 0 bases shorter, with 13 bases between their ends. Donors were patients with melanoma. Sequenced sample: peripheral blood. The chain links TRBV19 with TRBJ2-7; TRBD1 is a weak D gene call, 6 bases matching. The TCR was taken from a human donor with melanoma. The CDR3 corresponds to CASKWTADSYEQYF. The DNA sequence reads TGTGCCAGTAAGTGGACAGCGGACTCCTACGAGCAGTACTTC.